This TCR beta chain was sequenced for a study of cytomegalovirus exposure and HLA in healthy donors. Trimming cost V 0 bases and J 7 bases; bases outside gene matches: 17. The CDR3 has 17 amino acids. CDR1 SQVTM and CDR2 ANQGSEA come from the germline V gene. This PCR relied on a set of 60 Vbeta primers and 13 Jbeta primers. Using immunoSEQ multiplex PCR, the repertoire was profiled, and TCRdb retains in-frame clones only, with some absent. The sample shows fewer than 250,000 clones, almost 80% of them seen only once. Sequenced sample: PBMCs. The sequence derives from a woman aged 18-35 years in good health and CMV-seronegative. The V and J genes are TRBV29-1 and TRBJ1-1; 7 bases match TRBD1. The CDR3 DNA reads TGCAGCGTTGAAGATTCTTGGGTGGGACAGCGGTCGGGTGAAGCTTTCTTT. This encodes CSVEDSWVGQRSGEAFF.